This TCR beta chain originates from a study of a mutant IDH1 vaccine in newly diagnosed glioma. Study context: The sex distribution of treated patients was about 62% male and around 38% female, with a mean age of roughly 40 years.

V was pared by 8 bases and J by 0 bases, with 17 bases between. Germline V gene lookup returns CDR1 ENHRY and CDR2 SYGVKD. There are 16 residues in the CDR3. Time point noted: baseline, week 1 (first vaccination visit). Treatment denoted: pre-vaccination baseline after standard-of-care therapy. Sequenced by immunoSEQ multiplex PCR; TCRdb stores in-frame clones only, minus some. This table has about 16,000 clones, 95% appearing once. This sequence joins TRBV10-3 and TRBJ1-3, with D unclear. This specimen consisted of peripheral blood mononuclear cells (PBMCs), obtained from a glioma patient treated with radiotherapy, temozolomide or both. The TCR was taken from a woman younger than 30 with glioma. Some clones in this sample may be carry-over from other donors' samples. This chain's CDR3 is CAIGNSTRSSGNTIYF. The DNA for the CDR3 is TGTGCCATCGGGAATTCGACACGAAGCTCTGGAAACACCATATATTTT.